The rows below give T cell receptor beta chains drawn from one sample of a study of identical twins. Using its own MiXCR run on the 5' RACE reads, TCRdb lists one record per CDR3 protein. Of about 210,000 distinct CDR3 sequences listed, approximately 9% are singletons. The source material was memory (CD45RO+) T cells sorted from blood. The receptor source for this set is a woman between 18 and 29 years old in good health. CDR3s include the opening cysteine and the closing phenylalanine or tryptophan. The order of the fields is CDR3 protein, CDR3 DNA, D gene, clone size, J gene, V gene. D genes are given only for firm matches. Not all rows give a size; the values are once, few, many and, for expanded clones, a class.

CASRPPPGQVYYEQFF	TGTGCCAGCAGACCGCCACCGGGACAGGTATATTATGAGCAGTTCTTC	TRBD1	few	TRBJ2-1	TRBV6-2/TRBV6-3
CASSLARGRSDIQYF	TGTGCCAGCAGCTTGGCCAGGGGGCGCTCGGACATTCAGTACTTC	TRBD1	many	TRBJ2-4	TRBV12-3/TRBV12-4
CASSGRGPSYEQYF	TGTGCCAGCAGTGGGCGGGGACCTTCCTACGAGCAGTACTTC	NA	few	TRBJ2-7	TRBV6-1
CASSLAGSNTEAFF	TGTGCCAGCAGTTTAGCCGGTTCGAACACTGAAGCTTTCTTT	NA	few	TRBJ1-1	TRBV28
CASEGTNQETQYF	TGTGCCAGCGAGGGGACAAACCAAGAGACCCAGTACTTC	NA	few	TRBJ2-5	TRBV7-2
CASSASQGAPTEAFF	TGTGCCAGCAGCGCGAGTCAGGGGGCCCCCACTGAAGCTTTCTTT	TRBD1	few	TRBJ1-1	TRBV7-2
CASRTAGKYYEQYF	TGTGCCAGCAGGACCGCGGGCAAATACTACGAGCAGTACTTC	NA	few	TRBJ2-7	TRBV5-6
CASSLSGVSETQYF	TGTGCCAGCAGTTTGTCAGGTGTCTCGGAGACCCAGTACTTC	NA	many	TRBJ2-5	TRBV12-3/TRBV12-4
CAISESRNQPQHF	TGTGCCATCAGTGAGTCGAGGAATCAGCCCCAGCATTTT	NA	many	TRBJ1-5	TRBV10-3
CASSYGQVYNTEAFF	TGTGCCAGCAGTTACGGGCAGGTCTATAACACTGAAGCTTTCTTT	NA	few	TRBJ1-1	TRBV6-5
CASTRGIAGELFF	TGTGCCAGCACCCGAGGGATCGCCGGGGAGCTGTTTTTT	NA	many	TRBJ2-2	TRBV12-3/TRBV12-4
CSASAWASGAANEQFF	TGCAGTGCCTCAGCGTGGGCTAGCGGGGCGGCCAATGAGCAGTTCTTC	TRBD2	NA	TRBJ2-1	TRBV20-1
CASSLGGGGNIQYF	TGTGCCAGCAGCTTGGGGGGGGGAGGGAACATTCAGTACTTC	TRBD2	NA	TRBJ2-4	TRBV5-4
CASSPGDAGKNIQYF	TGCGCCAGCAGTCCAGGGGATGCGGGCAAAAACATTCAGTACTTC	NA	NA	TRBJ2-4	TRBV10-2
CASSFEADEQFF	TGTGCCAGCAGCTTCGAAGCGGACGAGCAGTTCTTC	NA	few	TRBJ2-1	TRBV13
CASNRPTSYEQYF	TGTGCCAGCAACCGGCCCACCTCCTACGAGCAGTACTTC	NA	many	TRBJ2-7	TRBV28
CASSFLVDEQFF	TGTGCCAGCAGCTTTTTGGTGGATGAGCAGTTCTTC	NA	many	TRBJ2-1	TRBV5-5
CASSNRDRVTGELFF	TGTGCCAGCAGCAACCGGGACAGGGTAACCGGGGAGCTGTTTTTT	TRBD1	few	TRBJ2-2	TRBV7-8